Shown below are 5 T cell receptor beta chains from a single sample sequenced in a study of cytomegalovirus exposure and HLA in healthy donors. It was with 60 Vbeta and 13 Jbeta primers that the PCR ran. Sequenced by immunoSEQ multiplex PCR; TCRdb stores in-frame clones only, minus some. Here the sample spans some 150,000 clones, about 79% being singletons. The sample taken for sequencing was PBMCs. Receptor source: a male donor in good health and CMV-seronegative.

The chain combines TRBV19 with TRBJ2-2, with 10 positions matching TRBD2. The trim removed 5 bases at V and 3 bases at J, leaving 12 bases unmatched. Germline lookup yields CDR1 LNHDA and CDR2 SQIVND (reference sequence). The CDR3 consists of 18 residues. The CDR3 nucleotides read TGTGCCAGTAGTGCGTCGAGACTAGCGGGCTTCTACACCGGGGAGCTGTTTTTT. It is translated as CASSASRLAGFYTGELFF.

CDR3 bases: TGTGCCAGCAGCCTCGGACACGACAATCAGCCCCAGCATTTT. Residues: CASSLGHDNQPQHF. The V gene is TRBV9, the J gene TRBJ1-5, with D possibly matching TRBD1 (5 bases). Germline CDR1 is SGDLS and CDR2 is YYNGEE. V was trimmed by 4 bases and J by 3 bases, leaving 11 bases between them. The CDR3 covers 14 residues.

J is TRBJ1-4 and V is TRBV14, with D unclear. The V gene lost 1 base and the J gene lost 0 bases, with 9 bases spanning the gap. Germline CDR1 is SGHDN and CDR2 is FVKESK. This CDR3 spans 16 amino acids. The chain's CDR3 is CASSQGFQATNEKLFF. CDR3 nucleotide sequence: TGTGCCAGCAGCCAAGGCTTCCAGGCAACTAATGAAAAACTGTTTTTT.

V gene TRBV11-3 combines with J gene TRBJ1-1; 9 bases agree with TRBD1. J gave up 4 bases and V 7 bases, and 7 bases lay outside the gene matches. This CDR3 region has 14 residues. Germline CDR1 reads SGHNT; CDR2 reads YENEEA. This CDR3 is CASTRDRVATEAFF. The CDR3 DNA reads as TGTGCCAGCACCCGGGACAGGGTTGCCACTGAAGCTTTCTTT. Complete variable domain (other parts from reference TRBV11-3 and TRBJ1-1): EAGVVQSPRYKIIEKKQPVAFWCNPISGHNTLYWYLQNLGQGPELLIRYENEEAVDDSQLPKDRFSAERLKGVDSTLKIQPAELGDSAVYLCASTRDRVATEAFFGQGTRLTVV.

The chain has TRBV6-4 and TRBJ1-1; TRBD1 might be the D (5 bases). There are 13 residues in the CDR3. V shed 6 bases and J shed 0 bases, with 8 bases lying between them. The germline V gene encodes CDR1 MRHNA and CDR2 SNTAGT. The CDR3 DNA is TGTGCCAGCAGGGGGACTTTGAACACTGAAGCTTTCTTT. Translating gives CASRGTLNTEAFF.